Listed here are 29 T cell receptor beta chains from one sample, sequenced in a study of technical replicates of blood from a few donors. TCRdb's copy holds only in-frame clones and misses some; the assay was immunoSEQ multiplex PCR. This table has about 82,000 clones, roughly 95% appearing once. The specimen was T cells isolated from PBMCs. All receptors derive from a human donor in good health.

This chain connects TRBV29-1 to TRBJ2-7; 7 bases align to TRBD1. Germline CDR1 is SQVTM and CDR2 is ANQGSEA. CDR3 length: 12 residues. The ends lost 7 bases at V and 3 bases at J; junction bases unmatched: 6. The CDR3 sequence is CSARTGNYEQYF. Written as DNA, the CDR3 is TGCAGCGCCAGGACAGGTAACTACGAGCAGTACTTC.

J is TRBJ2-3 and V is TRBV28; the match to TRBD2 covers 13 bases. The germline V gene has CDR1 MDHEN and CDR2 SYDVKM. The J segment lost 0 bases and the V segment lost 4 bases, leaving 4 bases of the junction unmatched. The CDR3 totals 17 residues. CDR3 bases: TGTGCCAGCAGTTGGACTAGCGGGAGCCAAAGCACAGATACGCAGTATTTT. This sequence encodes CASSWTSGSQSTDTQYF.

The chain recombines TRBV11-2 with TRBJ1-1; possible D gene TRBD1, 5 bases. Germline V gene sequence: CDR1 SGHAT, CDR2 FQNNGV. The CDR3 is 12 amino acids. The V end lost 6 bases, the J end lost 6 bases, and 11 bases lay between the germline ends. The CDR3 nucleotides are TGTGCCAGCAGACACGACAGCCCTGAAGCTTTCTTT. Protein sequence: CASRHDSPEAFF.

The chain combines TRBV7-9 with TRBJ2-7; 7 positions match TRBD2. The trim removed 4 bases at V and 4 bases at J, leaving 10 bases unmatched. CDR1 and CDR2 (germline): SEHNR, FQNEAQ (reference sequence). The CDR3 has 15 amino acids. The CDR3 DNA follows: TGTGCCAGCAGCTCGAGGGACTATTCAGAGTACGAGCAGTACTTC. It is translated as CASSSRDYSEYEQYF.

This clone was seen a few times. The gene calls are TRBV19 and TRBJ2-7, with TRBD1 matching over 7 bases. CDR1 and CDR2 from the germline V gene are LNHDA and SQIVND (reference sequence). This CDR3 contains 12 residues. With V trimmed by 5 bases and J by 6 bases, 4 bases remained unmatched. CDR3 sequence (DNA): TGTGCCAGTAGTCCAGACAGGGCCGAGCAGTACTTC. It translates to CASSPDRAEQYF.

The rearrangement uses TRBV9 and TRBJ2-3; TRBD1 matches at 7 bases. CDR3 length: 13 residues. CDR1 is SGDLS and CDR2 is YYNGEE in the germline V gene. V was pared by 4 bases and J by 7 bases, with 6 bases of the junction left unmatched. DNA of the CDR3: TGTGCCAGCAGCACCCAGGGGGTGTATACGCAGTATTTT. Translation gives CASSTQGVYTQYF.

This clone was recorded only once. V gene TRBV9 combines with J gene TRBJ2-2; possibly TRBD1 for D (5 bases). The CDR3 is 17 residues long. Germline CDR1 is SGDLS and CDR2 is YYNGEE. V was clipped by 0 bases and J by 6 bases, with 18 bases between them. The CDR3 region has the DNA TGTGCCAGCAGCGTAGAGGTGGGGCGCCTCAACTCCGGGGAGCTGTTTTTT. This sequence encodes CASSVEVGRLNSGELFF.

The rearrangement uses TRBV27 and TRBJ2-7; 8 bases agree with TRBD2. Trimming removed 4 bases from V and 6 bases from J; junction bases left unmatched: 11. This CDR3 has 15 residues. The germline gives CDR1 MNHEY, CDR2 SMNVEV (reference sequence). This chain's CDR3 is CASSSKRERALEQYF. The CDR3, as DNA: TGTGCCAGCAGTTCAAAGCGGGAGAGGGCTCTCGAGCAGTACTTC.

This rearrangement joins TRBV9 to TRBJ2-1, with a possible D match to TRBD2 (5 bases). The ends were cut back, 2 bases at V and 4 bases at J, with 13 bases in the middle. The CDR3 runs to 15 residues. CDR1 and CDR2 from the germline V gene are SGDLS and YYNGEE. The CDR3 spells CASSVSAGLYNEQFF. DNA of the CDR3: TGTGCCAGCAGCGTTTCGGCGGGCCTATACAATGAGCAGTTCTTC.

The CDR3 protein is CASTPRAANQPQHF. The CDR3 coding sequence is TGTGCCAGCACCCCGCGGGCAGCCAATCAGCCCCAGCATTTT. This rearrangement joins TRBV6-6 to TRBJ1-5, with no clear D. Germline CDR1 is MNHNY and CDR2 is SVGAGI (reference sequence). The CDR3 length is 14 residues. Between the trimmed V and J ends, which lost 7 bases and 3 bases, there was a span of 13 bases.

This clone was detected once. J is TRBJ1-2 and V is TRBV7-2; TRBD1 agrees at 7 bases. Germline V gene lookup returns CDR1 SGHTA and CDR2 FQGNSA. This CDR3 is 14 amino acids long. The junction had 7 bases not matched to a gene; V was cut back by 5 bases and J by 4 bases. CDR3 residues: CASSSGQVLYGYTF. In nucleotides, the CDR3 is TGTGCCAGCAGCAGCGGACAGGTCCTCTATGGCTACACCTTC. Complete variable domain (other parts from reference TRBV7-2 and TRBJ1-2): GAGVSQSPSNKVTEKGKDVELRCDPISGHTALYWYRQSLGQGLEFLIYFQGNSAPDKSGLPSDRFSAERTGGSVSTLTIQRTQQEDSAVYLCASSSGQVLYGYTFGSGTRLTVV.

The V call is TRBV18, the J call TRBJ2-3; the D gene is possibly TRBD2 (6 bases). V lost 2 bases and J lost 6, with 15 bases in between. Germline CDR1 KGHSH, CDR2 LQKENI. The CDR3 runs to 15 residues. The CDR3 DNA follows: TGTGCCAGCTCACCATCCGGGGGAGCCCGGGATACGCAGTATTTT. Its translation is CASSPSGGARDTQYF.

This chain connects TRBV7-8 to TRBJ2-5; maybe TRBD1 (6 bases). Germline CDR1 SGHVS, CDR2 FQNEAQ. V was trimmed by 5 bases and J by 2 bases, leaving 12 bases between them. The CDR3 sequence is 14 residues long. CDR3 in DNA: TGTGCCAGCAGCGTCAGGGGTGTACAAGAGACCCAGTACTTC. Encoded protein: CASSVRGVQETQYF.

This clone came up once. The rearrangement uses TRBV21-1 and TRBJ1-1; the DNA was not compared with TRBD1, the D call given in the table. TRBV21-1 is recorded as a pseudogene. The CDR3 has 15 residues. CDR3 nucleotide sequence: TGTGCCAGCAGCAAAGAAGCGCGACAGGGGTCGGAAGCTTTCTTT. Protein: CASSKEARQGSEAFF.

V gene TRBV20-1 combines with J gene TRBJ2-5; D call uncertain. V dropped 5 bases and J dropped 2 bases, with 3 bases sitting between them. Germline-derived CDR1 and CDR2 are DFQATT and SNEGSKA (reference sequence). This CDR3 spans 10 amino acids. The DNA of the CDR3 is TGCAGTGCTTTACAAGAGACCCAGTACTTC. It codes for CSALQETQYF.

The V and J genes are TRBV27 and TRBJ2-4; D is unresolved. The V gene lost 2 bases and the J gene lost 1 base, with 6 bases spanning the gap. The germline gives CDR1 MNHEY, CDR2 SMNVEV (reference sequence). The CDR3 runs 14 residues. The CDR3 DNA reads TGTGCCAGCAGTTTAAGACTGGCCAAAAACATTCAGTACTTC. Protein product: CASSLRLAKNIQYF.

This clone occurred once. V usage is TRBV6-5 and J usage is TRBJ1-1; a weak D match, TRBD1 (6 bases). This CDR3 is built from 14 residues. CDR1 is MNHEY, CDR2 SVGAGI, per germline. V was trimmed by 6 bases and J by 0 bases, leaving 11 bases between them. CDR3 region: CASSQDRVNTEAFF. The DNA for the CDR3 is TGTGCCAGCAGCCAGGACAGAGTGAACACTGAAGCTTTCTTT.

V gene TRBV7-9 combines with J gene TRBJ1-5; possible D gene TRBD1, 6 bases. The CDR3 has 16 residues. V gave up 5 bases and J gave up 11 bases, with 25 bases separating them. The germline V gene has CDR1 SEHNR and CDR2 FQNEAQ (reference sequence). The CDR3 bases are TGTGCCAGCAGCCCTTGGCCCCGGGACAAATTCCCGTCCCAGCATTTT. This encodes CASSPWPRDKFPSQHF. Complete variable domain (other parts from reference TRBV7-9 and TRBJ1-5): DTGVSQNPRHKITKRGQNVTFRCDPISEHNRLYWYRQTLGQGPEFLTYFQNEAQLEKSRLLSDRFSAERPKGSFSTLEIQRTEQGDSAMYLCASSPWPRDKFPSQHFGDGTRLSIL.

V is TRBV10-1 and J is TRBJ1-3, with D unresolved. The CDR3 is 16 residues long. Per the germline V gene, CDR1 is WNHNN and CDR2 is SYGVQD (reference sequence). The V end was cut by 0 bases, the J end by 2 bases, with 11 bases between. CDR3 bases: TGCGCCAGCAGTGAGTCGATGGCAGTCCCTGGAAACACCATATATTTT. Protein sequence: CASSESMAVPGNTIYF.

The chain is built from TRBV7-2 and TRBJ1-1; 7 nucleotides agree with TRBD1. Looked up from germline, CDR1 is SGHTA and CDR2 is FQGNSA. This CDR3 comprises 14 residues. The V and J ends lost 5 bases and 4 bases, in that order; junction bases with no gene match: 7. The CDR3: CASSPRTGGTEAFF. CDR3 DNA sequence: TGTGCCAGCAGCCCACGGACAGGAGGCACTGAAGCTTTCTTT.

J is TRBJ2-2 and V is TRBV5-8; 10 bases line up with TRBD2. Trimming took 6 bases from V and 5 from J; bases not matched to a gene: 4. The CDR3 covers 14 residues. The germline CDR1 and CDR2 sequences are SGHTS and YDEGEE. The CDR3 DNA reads TGTGCCAGCACGCAGACTAGCGGGACCGGGGAGCTGTTTTTT. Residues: CASTQTSGTGELFF.

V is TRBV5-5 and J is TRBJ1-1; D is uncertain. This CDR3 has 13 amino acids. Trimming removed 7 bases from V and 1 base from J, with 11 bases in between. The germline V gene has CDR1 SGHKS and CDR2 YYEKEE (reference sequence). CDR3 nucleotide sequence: TGTGCCAGCTTTCCCGGGTGGAACACTGAAGCTTTCTTT. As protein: CASFPGWNTEAFF.

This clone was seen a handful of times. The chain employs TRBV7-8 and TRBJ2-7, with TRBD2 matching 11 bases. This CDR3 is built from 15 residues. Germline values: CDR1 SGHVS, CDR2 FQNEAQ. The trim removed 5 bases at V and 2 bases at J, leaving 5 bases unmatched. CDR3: CASSVGLAVTYEQYF. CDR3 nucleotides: TGTGCCAGCAGCGTGGGACTAGCGGTGACCTACGAGCAGTACTTC.

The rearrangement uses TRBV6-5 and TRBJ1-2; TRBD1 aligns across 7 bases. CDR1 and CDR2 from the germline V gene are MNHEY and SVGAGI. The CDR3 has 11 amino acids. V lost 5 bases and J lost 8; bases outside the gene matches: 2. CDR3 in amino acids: CASSLGQGYTF. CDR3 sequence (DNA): TGTGCCAGCAGTCTGGGACAGGGCTACACCTTC.

The CDR3 DNA reads as TGTGCCAGCAGTTTAATCGCGGAGGCGAACACCGGGGAGCTGTTTTTT. Amino acid sequence: CASSLIAEANTGELFF. The chain recombines TRBV27 with TRBJ2-2, with D perhaps TRBD2 (5 bases). The CDR3 sequence is 16 residues long. V was trimmed by 2 bases and J by 0 bases, leaving 10 bases between them. Germline CDR1 MNHEY, CDR2 SMNVEV (reference sequence).

CDR3 DNA sequence: TGTGCCAGCAGCCAAGACAGGAGGACAGGGCTCTATGGCTACACCTTC. This gives the protein CASSQDRRTGLYGYTF. This chain links TRBV4-2 with TRBJ1-2; 8 bases are shared with TRBD1. Germline V gene sequence: CDR1 LGHNA, CDR2 YNFKEQ. The CDR3 has 16 amino acids. The J segment lost 4 bases and the V segment lost 0 bases, leaving 7 bases of the junction unmatched.

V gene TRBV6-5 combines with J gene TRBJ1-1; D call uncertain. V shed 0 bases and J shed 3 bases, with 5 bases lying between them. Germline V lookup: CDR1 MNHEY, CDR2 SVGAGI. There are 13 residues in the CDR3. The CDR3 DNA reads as TGTGCCAGCAGTTACTCGGAGTACACTGAAGCTTTCTTT. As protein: CASSYSEYTEAFF.

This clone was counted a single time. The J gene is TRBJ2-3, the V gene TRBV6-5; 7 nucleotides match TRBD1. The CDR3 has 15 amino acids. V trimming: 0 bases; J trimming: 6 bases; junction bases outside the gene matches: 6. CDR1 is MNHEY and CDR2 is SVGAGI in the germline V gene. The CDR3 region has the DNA TGTGCCAGCAGTTACTCCTACCGGGACAGCGATACGCAGTATTTT. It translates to CASSYSYRDSDTQYF.

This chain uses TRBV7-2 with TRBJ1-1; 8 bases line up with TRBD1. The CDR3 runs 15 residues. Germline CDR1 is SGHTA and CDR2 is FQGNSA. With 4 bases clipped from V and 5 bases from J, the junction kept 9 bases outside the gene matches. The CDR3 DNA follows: TGTGCCAGCAGCTCCTACAGGGGGGCGAGTACTGAAGCTTTCTTT. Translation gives CASSSYRGASTEAFF.